Following are 3 T cell receptor beta chains from one sample sequenced in a study of sequential checkpoint blockade in melanoma. As for treatment: randomized to nivolumab then ipilimumab (arm A) or the reverse (arm B). Clones were read by immunoSEQ multiplex PCR, and TCRdb kept only the in-frame ones, dropping some. The data hold approximately 3,000 clones, with approximately 19% observed a single time. This material consisted of tumor tissue (inferred from file names), taken from a patient given nivolumab and ipilimumab in sequence. The source is a human donor with melanoma.

The CDR3 DNA is TGTGCCAGCAGTTTTGAGTCTTGGGGTACAGATACGCAGTATTTT. This codes for CASSFESWGTDTQYF. The V gene is TRBV28, the J gene TRBJ2-3; D unclear. The CDR3 runs to 15 residues. Looked up from germline, CDR1 is MDHEN and CDR2 is SYDVKM. With 3 bases removed from V and 3 bases from J, the gap between germline ends came to 13 bases.

The V and J genes are TRBV9 and TRBJ2-4; D not certain. V shed 3 bases and J shed 6 bases, with 7 bases lying between them. Germline V gene data show CDR1 as SGDLS and CDR2 as YYNGEE. This CDR3 has 12 residues. The CDR3 DNA sequence: TGTGCCAGCAGCGGGGGTGGAAACATTCAGTACTTC. Translation gives CASSGGGNIQYF. The whole variable domain, filled in from reference TRBV9 and TRBJ2-4, reads DSGVTQTPKHLITATGQRVTLRCSPRSGDLSVYWYQQSLDQGLQFLIQYYNGEERAKGNILERFSAQQFPDLHSELNLSSLELGDSALYFCASSGGGNIQYFGAGTRLSVL.

V and J are TRBV28 and TRBJ2-4; a weak D match, TRBD2 (6 bases). This CDR3 comprises 17 residues. The germline CDR1 and CDR2 sequences are MDHEN and SYDVKM. Trimming left V 2 bases short and J 2 bases short, with 16 bases between. CDR3 loop: CASSLEAGTAPKNIQYF. CDR3 DNA sequence: TGTGCCAGCAGTTTAGAGGCGGGGACCGCCCCCAAAAACATTCAGTACTTC.